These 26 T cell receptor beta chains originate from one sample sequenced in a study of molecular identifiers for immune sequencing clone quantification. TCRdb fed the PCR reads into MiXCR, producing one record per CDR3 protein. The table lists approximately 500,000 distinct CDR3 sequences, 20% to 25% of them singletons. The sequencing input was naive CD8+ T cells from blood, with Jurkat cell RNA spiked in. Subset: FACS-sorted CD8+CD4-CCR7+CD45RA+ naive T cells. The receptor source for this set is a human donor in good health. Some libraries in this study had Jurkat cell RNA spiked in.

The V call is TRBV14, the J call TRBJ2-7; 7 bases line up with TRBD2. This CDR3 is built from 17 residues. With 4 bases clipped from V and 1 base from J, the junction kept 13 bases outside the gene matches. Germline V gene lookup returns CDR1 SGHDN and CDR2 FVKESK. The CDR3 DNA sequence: TGTGCCAGCAGCCCGGCCCTCTGGAGCGGGGCTTCCTACGAGCAGTACTTC. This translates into CASSPALWSGASYEQYF. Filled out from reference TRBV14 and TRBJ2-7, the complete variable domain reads EAGVTQFPSHSVIEKGQTVTLRCDPISGHDNLYWYRRVMGKEIKFLLHFVKESKQDESGMPNNRFLAERTGGTYSTLKVQPAELEDSGVYFCASSPALWSGASYEQYFGPGTRLTVT.

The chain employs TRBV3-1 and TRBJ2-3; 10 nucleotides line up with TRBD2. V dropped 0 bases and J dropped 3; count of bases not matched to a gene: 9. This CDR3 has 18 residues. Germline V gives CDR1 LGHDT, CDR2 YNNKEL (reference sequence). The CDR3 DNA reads TGTGCCAGCAGCCAAGATTATCTAGCGGGGGCACGGACAGATACGCAGTATTTT. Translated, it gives CASSQDYLAGARTDTQYF.

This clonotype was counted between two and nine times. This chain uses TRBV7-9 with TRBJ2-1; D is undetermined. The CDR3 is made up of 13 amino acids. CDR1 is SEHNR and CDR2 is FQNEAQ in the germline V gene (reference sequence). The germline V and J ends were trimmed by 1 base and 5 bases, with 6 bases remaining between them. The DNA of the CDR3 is TGTGCCAGCAGCTTAGTTACCGACAATGAGCAGTTCTTC. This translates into CASSLVTDNEQFF.

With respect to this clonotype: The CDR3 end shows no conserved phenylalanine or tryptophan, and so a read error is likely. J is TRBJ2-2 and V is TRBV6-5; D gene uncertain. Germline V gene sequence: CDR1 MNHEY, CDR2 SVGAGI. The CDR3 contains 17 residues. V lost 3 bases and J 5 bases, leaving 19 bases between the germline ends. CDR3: CASSYSNTALRTGELFS. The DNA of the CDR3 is TGTGCCAGCAGTTATTCTAATACAGCCCTGAGGACCGGGGAGCTGTTTTCT.

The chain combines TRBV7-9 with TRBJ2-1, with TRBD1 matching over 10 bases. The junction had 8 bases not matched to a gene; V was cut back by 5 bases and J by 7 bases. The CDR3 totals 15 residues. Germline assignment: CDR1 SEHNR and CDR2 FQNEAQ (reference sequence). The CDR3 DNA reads TGTGCCAGCAGCCTCTTCCGGGACAGGGGTAATGAGCAGTTCTTC. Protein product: CASSLFRDRGNEQFF.

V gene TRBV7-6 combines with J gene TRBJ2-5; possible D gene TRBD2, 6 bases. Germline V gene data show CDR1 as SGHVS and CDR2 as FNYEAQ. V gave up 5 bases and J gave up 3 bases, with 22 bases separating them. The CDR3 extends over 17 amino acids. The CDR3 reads CASSRGWSGGVKETQYF. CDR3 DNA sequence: TGTGCCAGCAGCCGAGGGTGGAGTGGAGGGGTAAAAGAGACCCAGTACTTC.

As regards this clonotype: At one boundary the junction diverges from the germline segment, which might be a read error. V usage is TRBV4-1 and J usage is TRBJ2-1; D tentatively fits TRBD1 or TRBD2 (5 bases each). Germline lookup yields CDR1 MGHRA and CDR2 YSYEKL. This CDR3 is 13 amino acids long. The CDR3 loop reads CASSPGAKNERFF. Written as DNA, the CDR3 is TGTGCCAGCAGCCCCGGGGCGAAGAATGAGCGGTTCTTC.

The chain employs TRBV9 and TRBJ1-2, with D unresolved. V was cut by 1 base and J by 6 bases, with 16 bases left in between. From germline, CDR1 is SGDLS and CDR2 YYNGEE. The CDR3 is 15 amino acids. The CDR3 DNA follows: TGTGCCAGCAGCGTAACGTCGGCGGGAACCCATGGCTACACCTTC. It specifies CASSVTSAGTHGYTF.

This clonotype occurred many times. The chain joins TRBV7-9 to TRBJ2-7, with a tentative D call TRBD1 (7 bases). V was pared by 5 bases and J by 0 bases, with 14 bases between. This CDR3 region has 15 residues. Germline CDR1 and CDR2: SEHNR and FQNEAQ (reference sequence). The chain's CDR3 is CASSGAGTASYEQYF. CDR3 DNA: TGTGCCAGCAGCGGGGCGGGGACAGCCTCCTACGAGCAGTACTTC.

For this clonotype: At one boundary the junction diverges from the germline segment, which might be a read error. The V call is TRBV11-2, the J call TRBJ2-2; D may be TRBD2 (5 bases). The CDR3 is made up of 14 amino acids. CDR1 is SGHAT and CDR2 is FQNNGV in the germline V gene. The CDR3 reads CASSPPSGTGELLF. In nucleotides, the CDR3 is TGTGCCAGCAGCCCGCCCTCAGGCACCGGGGAGCTGCTTTTT.

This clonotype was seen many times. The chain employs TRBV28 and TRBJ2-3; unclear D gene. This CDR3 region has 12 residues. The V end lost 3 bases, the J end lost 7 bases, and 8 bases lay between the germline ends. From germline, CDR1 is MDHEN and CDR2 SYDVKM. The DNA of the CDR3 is TGTGCCAGCAGTTTGGATCCAAATACGCAGTATTTT. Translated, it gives CASSLDPNTQYF.

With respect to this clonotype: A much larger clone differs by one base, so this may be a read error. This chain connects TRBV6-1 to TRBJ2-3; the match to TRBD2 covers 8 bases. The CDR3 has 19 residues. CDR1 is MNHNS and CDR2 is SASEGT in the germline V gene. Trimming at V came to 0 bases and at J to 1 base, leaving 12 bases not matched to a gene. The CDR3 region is CASSEAVWIRRGGTDTQYF. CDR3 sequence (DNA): TGTGCCAGCAGTGAAGCTGTGTGGATTCGGCGGGGGGGCACAGATACGCAGTATTTT.

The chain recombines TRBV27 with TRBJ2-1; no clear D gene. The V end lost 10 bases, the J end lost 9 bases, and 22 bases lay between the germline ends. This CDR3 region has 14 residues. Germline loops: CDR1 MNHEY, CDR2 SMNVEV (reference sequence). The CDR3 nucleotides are TGTGCCACCAAGGGAACTCTAACTCGGCCTGAGCAGTTCTTC. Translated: CATKGTLTRPEQFF.

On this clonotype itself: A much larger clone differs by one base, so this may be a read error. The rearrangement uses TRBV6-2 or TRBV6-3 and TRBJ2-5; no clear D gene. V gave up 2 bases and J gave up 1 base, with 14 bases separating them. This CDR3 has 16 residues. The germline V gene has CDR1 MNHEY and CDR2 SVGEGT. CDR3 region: CASSYDLPRGQETQYF. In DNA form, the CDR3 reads TGTGCCAGCAGTTACGATCTACCTCGCGGCCAAGAGACCCAGTACTTC.

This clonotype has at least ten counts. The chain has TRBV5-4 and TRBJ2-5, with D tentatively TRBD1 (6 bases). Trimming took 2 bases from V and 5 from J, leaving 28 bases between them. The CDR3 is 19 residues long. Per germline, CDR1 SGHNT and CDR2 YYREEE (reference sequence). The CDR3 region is CASSFSLGTRGGRAETQYF. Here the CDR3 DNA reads TGTGCCAGCAGCTTTTCACTTGGAACGAGAGGGGGTAGGGCGGAGACCCAGTACTTC.

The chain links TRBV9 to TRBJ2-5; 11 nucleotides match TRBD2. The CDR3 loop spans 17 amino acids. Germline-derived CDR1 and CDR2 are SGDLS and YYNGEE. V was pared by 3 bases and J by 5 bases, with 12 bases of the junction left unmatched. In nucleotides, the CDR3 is TGTGCCAGCAGCGCCCCGACTAGCGGGATCCTCAGGGAGACCCAGTACTTC. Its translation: CASSAPTSGILRETQYF.

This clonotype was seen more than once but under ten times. The CDR3: CSATGPGLAGMITDTQYF. Written as DNA, the CDR3 is TGCAGTGCTACGGGCCCGGGACTAGCGGGGATGATCACAGATACGCAGTATTTT. V is TRBV20-1 and J is TRBJ2-3, with 13 positions matching TRBD2. Germline V lookup: CDR1 DFQATT, CDR2 SNEGSKA (reference sequence). This CDR3 is built from 18 residues. Trimming took 4 bases from V and 2 from J; bases not matched to a gene: 12.

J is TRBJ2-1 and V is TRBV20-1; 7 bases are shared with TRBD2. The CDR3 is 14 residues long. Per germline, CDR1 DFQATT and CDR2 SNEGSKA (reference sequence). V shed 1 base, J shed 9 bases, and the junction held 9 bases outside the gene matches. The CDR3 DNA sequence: TGCAGTGCTAGAGGGGAGGGGACCACTGGTGAGCAGTTCTTC. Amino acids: CSARGEGTTGEQFF.

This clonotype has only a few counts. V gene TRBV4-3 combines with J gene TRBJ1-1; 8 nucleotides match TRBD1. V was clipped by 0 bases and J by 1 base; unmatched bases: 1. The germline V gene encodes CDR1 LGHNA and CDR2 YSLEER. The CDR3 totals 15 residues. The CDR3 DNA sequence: TGCGCCAGCAGCCAAGATGACAGGGGGAACACTGAAGCTTTCTTT. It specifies CASSQDDRGNTEAFF.

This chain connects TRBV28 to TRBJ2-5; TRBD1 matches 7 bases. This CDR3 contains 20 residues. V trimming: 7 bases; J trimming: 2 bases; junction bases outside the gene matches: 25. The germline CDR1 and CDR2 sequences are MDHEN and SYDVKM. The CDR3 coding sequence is TGTGCCAGCACCCCAAGGGGGCTTGGCTCCATTCCGGGATTTCAAGAGACCCAGTACTTC. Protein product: CASTPRGLGSIPGFQETQYF.

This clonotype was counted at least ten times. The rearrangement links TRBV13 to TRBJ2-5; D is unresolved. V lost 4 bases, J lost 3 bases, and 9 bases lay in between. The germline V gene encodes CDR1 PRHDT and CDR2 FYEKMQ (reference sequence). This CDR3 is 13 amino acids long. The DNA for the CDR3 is TGTGCCAGCAGCTCCGCCTCAGAAGAGACCCAGTACTTC. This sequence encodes CASSSASEETQYF.

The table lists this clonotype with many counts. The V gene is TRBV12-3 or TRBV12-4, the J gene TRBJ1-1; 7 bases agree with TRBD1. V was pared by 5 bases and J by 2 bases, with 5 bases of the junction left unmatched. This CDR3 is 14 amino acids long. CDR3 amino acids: CASSPRGFNTEAFF. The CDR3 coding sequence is TGTGCCAGCAGTCCCAGGGGGTTCAACACTGAAGCTTTCTTT.

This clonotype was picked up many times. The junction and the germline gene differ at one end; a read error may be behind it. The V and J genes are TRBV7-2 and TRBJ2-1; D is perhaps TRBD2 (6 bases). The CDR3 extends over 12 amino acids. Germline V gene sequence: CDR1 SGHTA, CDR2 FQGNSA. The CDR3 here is CASSLGDSLLLF. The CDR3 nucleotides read TGTGCCAGCAGCTTAGGGGACTCCCTTCTTCTCTTC.

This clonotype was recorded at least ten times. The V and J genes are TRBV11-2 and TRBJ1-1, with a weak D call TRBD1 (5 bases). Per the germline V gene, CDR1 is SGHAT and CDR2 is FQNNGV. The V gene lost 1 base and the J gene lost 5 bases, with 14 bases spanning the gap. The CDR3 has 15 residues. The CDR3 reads CASSLGHVGGTEAFF. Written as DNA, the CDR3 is TGTGCCAGCAGCTTAGGACACGTGGGGGGAACTGAAGCTTTCTTT.

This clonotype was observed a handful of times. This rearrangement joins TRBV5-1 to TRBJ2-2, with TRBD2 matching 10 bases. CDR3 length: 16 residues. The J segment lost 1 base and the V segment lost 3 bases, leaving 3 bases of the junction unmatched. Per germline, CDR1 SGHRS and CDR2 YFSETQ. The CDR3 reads CASSSWTSGNTGELFF. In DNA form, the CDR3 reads TGCGCCAGCAGCTCCTGGACTAGCGGGAACACCGGGGAGCTGTTTTTT.

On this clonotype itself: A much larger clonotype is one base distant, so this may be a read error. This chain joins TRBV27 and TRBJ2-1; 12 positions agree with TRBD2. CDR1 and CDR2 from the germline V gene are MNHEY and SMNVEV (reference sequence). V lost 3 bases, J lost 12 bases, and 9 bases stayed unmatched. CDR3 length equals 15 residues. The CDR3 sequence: CASSLVGLAGSGQFF. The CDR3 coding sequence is TGTGCCAGCAGTTTGGTCGGACTAGCGGGAAGTGGGCAGTTCTTC.